The next 23 T cell receptor beta chains were all read from a single sample in a study of shared clonotypes between healthy human individuals. Some clones are missing from TCRdb's copy, which holds only in-frame ones; the method was immunoSEQ multiplex PCR. The sample holds about 1.1 million clones, roughly 74% seen once. The source material was memory CD4+ T cells from PBMCs. As to subset: CD45RA-negative fraction. The receptors come from a man aged 18 to 29 in good health. Some clones in this sample may be carry-over from other donors' samples.

The chain links TRBV10-3 to TRBJ1-4; 10 positions match TRBD1. The CDR3 has 18 residues. After removal of 3 bases from V and 1 base from J, the junction contained 8 bases not matched to a gene. Germline CDR1 is ENHRY and CDR2 is SYGVKD. CDR3 coding DNA: TGTGCCATCAGTGACCGCGGACAGGGGGGTGGAACTAATGAAAAACTGTTTTTT. Its protein product is CAISDRGQGGGTNEKLFF.

As for this clone: A junction boundary mismatches the germline segment, possibly from a read error. The chain has TRBV29-1 and TRBJ2-6, with D possibly being TRBD1 or TRBD2 (5 bases each). This CDR3 contains 13 residues. The germline CDR1 and CDR2 sequences are SQVTM and ANQGSEA. CDR3 coding DNA: TGCAGCGTTGACTGGGCCGGGGCCAACGCCCTGACTTTC. Encoded protein: CSVDWAGANALTF.

This clone appeared many times. The chain joins TRBV5-1 to TRBJ1-1; the match to TRBD1 covers 10 bases. CDR3 length: 14 residues. J was trimmed by 3 bases and V by 5 bases; bases with no gene match: 4. Germline-derived CDR1 and CDR2 are SGHRS and YFSETQ. The CDR3 is CASRFGTGDTEAFF. The CDR3 DNA reads TGCGCCAGCAGGTTCGGGACAGGGGACACTGAAGCTTTCTTT. The full variable domain, completed using reference TRBV5-1 and TRBJ1-1, is KAGVTQTPRYLIKTRGQQVTLSCSPISGHRSVSWYQQTPGQGLQFLFEYFSETQRNKGNFPGRFSGRQFSNSRSEMNVSTLELGDSALYLCASRFGTGDTEAFFGQGTRLTVV.

The V gene is TRBV11-2, the J gene TRBJ1-4, with a possible D match to TRBD1 (5 bases). Germline V gives CDR1 SGHAT, CDR2 FQNNGV. The V and J ends lost 4 bases and 2 bases respectively, with 8 bases between them. The CDR3 is 14 amino acids. The CDR3 loop reads CASSSQVTNEKLFF. The CDR3 DNA follows: TGTGCCAGCAGCTCACAGGTGACTAATGAAAAACTGTTTTTT.

The CDR3 spells CASSGGSGRSYTF. The CDR3 DNA is TGTGCCAGCAGTGGAGGGTCTGGGAGGAGCTACACCTTC. The rearrangement joins TRBV2 to TRBJ1-2, with D hard to call. The CDR3 spans 13 residues. Trimming took off 4 bases at V and 9 bases at J, with 15 bases between the two ends. The V gene's germline CDR1 is SNHLY and CDR2 FYNNEI.

V and J are TRBV30 and TRBJ1-2; TRBD1 agrees at 8 bases. Per germline, CDR1 GTSNPN and CDR2 SVGIG (reference sequence). The CDR3 totals 14 residues. V trimming: 1 base; J trimming: 6 bases; junction bases outside the gene matches: 7. The CDR3 spells CAWSAPDRGNGYTF. Written as DNA, the CDR3 is TGTGCCTGGAGTGCCCCTGACAGGGGTAATGGCTACACCTTC.

The chain recombines TRBV7-3 with TRBJ2-5, with D possibly being TRBD1 (6 bases). The CDR3 totals 14 residues. The germline V and J ends were trimmed by 4 bases and 7 bases, with 16 bases remaining between them. Germline assignment: CDR1 SGHTA and CDR2 FQGTGA. CDR3 in DNA: TGTGCCAGCAGCTCCGACCTCAAAGGGGGGACCCAGTACTTC. It encodes CASSSDLKGGTQYF.

V is TRBV19 and J is TRBJ1-5; D is uncertain. The CDR3 runs to 14 residues. Germline assignment: CDR1 LNHDA and CDR2 SQIVND (reference sequence). V lost 7 bases, J lost 1 base, and 11 bases lay in between. The CDR3 nucleotides read TGTGCCAGTACATGGGGTAGAAGCAATCAGCCCCAGCATTTT. Its translation: CASTWGRSNQPQHF.

The rearrangement joins TRBV27 to TRBJ1-2; D unresolved. This CDR3 has 15 residues. The germline V gene encodes CDR1 MNHEY and CDR2 SMNVEV (reference sequence). Trimming took 3 bases from V and 4 from J, leaving 15 bases between them. CDR3 loop: CASSLRGLEGYGYTF. Here the CDR3 DNA reads TGTGCCAGCAGTTTGAGAGGCCTAGAGGGCTATGGCTACACCTTC.

This chain uses TRBV18 with TRBJ2-1; D uncertain. Germline lookup yields CDR1 KGHSH and CDR2 LQKENI. The CDR3 spans 17 residues. V lost 1 base and J lost 3, with 16 bases in between. CDR3 coding DNA: TGTGCCAGCTCACCACAGGCTTGGACCGAAAACTACAATGAGCAGTTCTTC. Translated, it gives CASSPQAWTENYNEQFF. The complete variable domain, with remaining parts taken from reference TRBV18 and TRBJ2-1, reads NAGVMQNPRHLVRRRGQEARLRCSPMKGHSHVYWYRQLPEEGLKFMVYLQKENIIDESGMPKERFSAEFPKEGPSILRIQQVVRGDSAAYFCASSPQAWTENYNEQFFGPGTRLTVL.

The DNA of the CDR3 is TGCGCCAGCAGTCAGGAAGGTTACGAGCAGTACTTC. This sequence encodes CASSQEGYEQYF. The rearrangement joins TRBV5-1 to TRBJ2-7; D gene ambiguous. CDR3 length: 12 amino acids. Deletions cut 5 bases from V and 4 bases from J, with 10 bases between. Looked up from germline, CDR1 is SGHRS and CDR2 is YFSETQ.

There are a few counts of this clone. J is TRBJ1-5 and V is TRBV19; 9 bases agree with TRBD1. The ends lost 7 bases at V and 1 base at J; junction bases unmatched: 2. Germline assignment: CDR1 LNHDA and CDR2 SQIVND (reference sequence). This CDR3 comprises 14 residues. CDR3 DNA: TGTGCCAGTAAACAGGGGGCGAGCAATCAGCCCCAGCATTTT. It codes for CASKQGASNQPQHF.

The chain has TRBV19 and TRBJ2-5; D possibly matches TRBD1 or TRBD2 (7 bases each). The germline V gene has CDR1 LNHDA and CDR2 SQIVND (reference sequence). The V gene lost 3 bases and the J gene lost 4 bases, with 15 bases spanning the gap. The CDR3 is 15 amino acids. The CDR3 DNA is TGTGCCAGTAGTATCCCCAGGGGGGGGAGAGAGACCCAGTACTTC. It encodes CASSIPRGGRETQYF.

This clone was detected only once. Mismatch with germline at one junction end may stem from a read error. The chain carries TRBV7-2 and TRBJ1-4, with D possibly being TRBD1 (6 bases). Germline CDR1 reads SGHTA; CDR2 reads FQGNSA. This CDR3 comprises 13 residues. CDR3 in amino acids: CASSQGRGSPISF. The CDR3 bases are TGTGCCAGCAGCCAGGGGAGGGGAAGTCCGATATCTTTT.

J is TRBJ1-1 and V is TRBV10-3; D possibly corresponds to TRBD1 (5 bases). Germline loops: CDR1 ENHRY, CDR2 SYGVKD. V was clipped by 5 bases and J by 6 bases, with 13 bases between them. The CDR3 has 13 amino acids. DNA of the CDR3: TGTGCCATCAGTCGGCAGGGCGGCCCTGAAGCTTTCTTT. Translated: CAISRQGGPEAFF.

The chain combines TRBV2 with TRBJ2-7, with 9 bases that match TRBD1. The germline gives CDR1 SNHLY, CDR2 FYNNEI. This CDR3 has 14 residues. V lost 5 bases, J lost 3 bases, and 5 bases stayed unmatched. The CDR3 loop reads CASSSGTGYYEQYF. The CDR3, as DNA: TGTGCCAGCAGTTCCGGGACAGGGTACTACGAGCAGTACTTC.

The genes are TRBV9 and TRBJ2-1; D possibly corresponds to TRBD2 (6 bases). This CDR3 has 12 residues. Germline V gene data show CDR1 as SGDLS and CDR2 as YYNGEE. V dropped 4 bases and J dropped 7 bases, with 9 bases sitting between them. This CDR3 reads CASSFRGNEQFF. The CDR3 nucleotides read TGTGCCAGCAGCTTTCGGGGGAATGAGCAGTTCTTC.

The V gene is TRBV14, the J gene TRBJ2-5, with TRBD2 matching over 11 bases. The V segment lost 3 bases and the J segment 4 bases; nucleotides outside the gene matches: 7. This CDR3 comprises 16 residues. Looked up from germline, CDR1 is SGHDN and CDR2 is FVKESK. The CDR3 sequence is CASSQGFSGRGETQYF. CDR3 coding DNA: TGTGCCAGCAGCCAGGGATTTAGCGGGAGGGGAGAGACCCAGTACTTC.

V is TRBV7-9 and J is TRBJ1-4; D may be TRBD1 (6 bases). V was shortened by 6 bases and J by 4 bases, with 21 bases between the two germline ends. The CDR3 sequence is 17 residues long. The germline gives CDR1 SEHNR, CDR2 FQNEAQ (reference sequence). The CDR3 DNA reads as TGTGCCAGCAGTCGAAGCGGGGGGCATTGGGGTAATGAAAAACTGTTTTTT. Amino acids: CASSRSGGHWGNEKLFF.

The chain links TRBV5-1 to TRBJ1-3; tentatively, D is TRBD1 (5 bases). The CDR3 has 15 residues. Trimming removed 0 bases at V and 4 bases at J, with 11 bases between. CDR1 is SGHRS and CDR2 is YFSETQ in the germline V gene. The CDR3 bases are TGCGCCAGCAGCTTGGTGGGGGAATCGGGAAACACCATATATTTT. It encodes CASSLVGESGNTIYF.

J is TRBJ1-2 and V is TRBV6-6, with 7 positions matching TRBD1. This CDR3 contains 14 residues. Trimming took 5 bases from V and 4 from J; bases not matched to a gene: 7. In germline, CDR1 is MNHNY, CDR2 SVGAGI (reference sequence). Written as DNA, the CDR3 is TGTGCCAGCAGTCCCGGGACAGTGATCTATGGCTACACCTTC. It translates to CASSPGTVIYGYTF.

The chain carries TRBV5-1 and TRBJ1-5; 9 bases fit TRBD1. Germline lookup yields CDR1 SGHRS and CDR2 YFSETQ. The CDR3 has 13 amino acids. Trimming took 3 bases from V and 7 from J; bases not matched to a gene: 2. DNA of the CDR3: TGCGCCAGCAGCTCCGACAGGGGGCAGCCCCAGCATTTT. It specifies CASSSDRGQPQHF.

The chain employs TRBV28 and TRBJ1-1, with D maybe TRBD1 (5 bases). Germline V gene data show CDR1 as MDHEN and CDR2 as SYDVKM. The CDR3 sequence is 15 residues long. Between the trimmed V and J ends, which lost 2 bases and 4 bases, there was a span of 14 bases. The CDR3 DNA sequence: TGTGCCAGCAGTTTAGGAGGGGCCCGGGGCACTGAAGCTTTCTTT. Residues: CASSLGGARGTEAFF.